This is a list of T cell receptor beta chains from one sample in a study of OX40 agonist ivuxolimab in advanced cancers. Repertoires were generated with immunoSEQ multiplex PCR, while TCRdb's copy carries only in-frame clones and drops some. The sample includes 75,000 to 80,000 clones, approximately 81% of them seen just once. The sequenced sample was CD4+ or CD8+ T cells sorted from blood, obtained in a trial of the OX40 agonist ivuxolimab. All receptors derive from an adult with an advanced solid tumor such as melanoma, head and neck, liver or kidney cancer. CDR3s include the opening cysteine and the closing phenylalanine or tryptophan. The order of the fields is J gene, V gene, D gene, clone size, CDR3 DNA, CDR3 protein. The D gene is left open where the match is weak. Clone size appears in some rows only: once, few, many, or a class for an expanded clone.

J: TRBJ2-1; V: TRBV7-3; D: NA; size: NA; DNA: TGTGCCAGCAGCTTAAAGGGTTTTCATTACAATGAGCAGTTCTTC; CDR3: CASSLKGFHYNEQFF
J: TRBJ2-7; V: TRBV2; D: NA; size: few; DNA: TGTGCCAGCAGCGCCCTCTCCTACGAGCAGTACTTC; CDR3: CASSALSYEQYF
J: TRBJ1-1; V: TRBV5-4; D: NA; size: NA; DNA: TGTGCCAGCAGCTTGGCGGGCCCCGCCGGAACTGAAGCTTTCTTT; CDR3: CASSLAGPAGTEAFF
J: TRBJ1-2; V: TRBV5-1; D: NA; size: NA; DNA: TGCGCCAGCAGCTTGGGACAGACCTTGTACACCTTC; CDR3: CASSLGQTLYTF
J: TRBJ1-2; V: TRBV4-1; D: NA; size: NA; DNA: TGCGCCAGCAGTTATTCGGGCGGCGCCGTGGTTTATGGCTACACCTTC; CDR3: CASSYSGGAVVYGYTF
J: TRBJ2-5; V: TRBV5-1; D: NA; size: NA; DNA: TGCGCCAGCAGCTTGTGGGGGGCTGGTGAAAAAGAGACCCAGTACTTC; CDR3: CASSLWGAGEKETQYF
J: TRBJ2-2; V: TRBV27; D: NA; size: NA; DNA: TGTGCCAGCAGTTTTGAGGCTCGACCCGGGGAGCTGTTTTTT; CDR3: CASSFEARPGELFF
J: TRBJ1-1; V: TRBV29-1; D: TRBD1; size: NA; DNA: TGCAGCGTCGAGACAGGGACCACTGAAGCTTTCTTT; CDR3: CSVETGTTEAFF
J: TRBJ2-5; V: TRBV18; D: NA; size: NA; DNA: TGTGCCAGCTCATCAGGACAGATACAAGGGACCCAGTACTTC; CDR3: CASSSGQIQGTQYF
J: TRBJ1-3; V: TRBV4-2; D: NA; size: NA; DNA: TGTGCCAGCAGCCCCGCGGGTTCTGGAAACACCATATATTTT; CDR3: CASSPAGSGNTIYF
J: TRBJ2-7; V: TRBV5-4; D: TRBD1; size: NA; DNA: TGTGCCAGCAGTTTCGACAGGGGCCCCTCCTACGAGCAGTACTTC; CDR3: CASSFDRGPSYEQYF
J: TRBJ2-1; V: TRBV28; D: NA; size: NA; DNA: TGTGCCAGCAGTACTTTAAATGAGCAGTTCTTC; CDR3: CASSTLNEQFF
J: TRBJ2-2; V: TRBV5-1; D: TRBD1; size: NA; DNA: TGCGCCAGCAGCATGACAGGGCTTGGCACCGGGGAGCTGTTTTTT; CDR3: CASSMTGLGTGELFF
J: TRBJ1-1; V: TRBV19; D: NA; size: NA; DNA: TGTGCCAGTAGTATAGTCTCGGGGAACACTGAAGCTTTCTTT; CDR3: CASSIVSGNTEAFF
J: TRBJ2-7; V: TRBV20-1; D: NA; size: NA; DNA: TGCAGTGCCACGGAGTATTACGAGCAGTACTTC; CDR3: CSATEYYEQYF